Below are 19 T cell receptor beta chains sequenced from a single sample in a study of CD8 T cells in ankylosing spondylitis. TCRdb ran MiXCR on the 5' RACE reads and lists one entry per CDR3 protein. Of around 490,000 distinct CDR3 sequences in the sample, about 5.2% are singletons; the top ten hold approximately 4%. General study findings and limits: About eight highly homologous variants made up a TCR beta motif that seemed to typify ankylosing spondylitis blood.

Their recognized antigens are unknown. Sequenced input: blood, either unsorted or a sorted T cell fraction (not recorded which). These receptors were collected from a male donor with ankylosing spondylitis.

This clonotype was detected ten times or more. The chain uses TRBV20-1 and TRBJ1-2; 7 bases are a match to TRBD1. Trimming took 5 bases from V and 6 from J; bases not matched to a gene: 9. Germline CDR1 is DFQATT and CDR2 is SNEGSKA (reference sequence). The CDR3 runs to 13 residues. The CDR3 here is CSALFLQGDGYTF. In DNA form, the CDR3 reads TGCAGTGCTCTATTCCTCCAGGGGGATGGCTACACCTTC.

This clonotype has at least ten counts. The genes are TRBV7-9 and TRBJ2-7; D is possibly TRBD2 (6 bases). Trimming cost V 6 bases and J 3 bases, with 21 bases left between them. There are 16 residues in the CDR3. Germline CDR1 is SEHNR and CDR2 is FQNEAQ (reference sequence). The CDR3 sequence: CASRRLGRQFYYEQYF. Here the CDR3 DNA reads TGTGCCAGCAGACGACTTGGGAGGCAGTTCTACTACGAGCAGTACTTC. The full variable domain, its missing parts supplied by reference TRBV7-9 and TRBJ2-7, is DTGVSQNPRHKITKRGQNVTFRCDPISEHNRLYWYRQTLGQGPEFLTYFQNEAQLEKSRLLSDRFSAERPKGSFSTLEIQRTEQGDSAMYLCASRRLGRQFYYEQYFGPGTRLTVT.

This clonotype was counted at least ten times. This chain links TRBV20-1 with TRBJ1-1; D gene ambiguous. The germline V gene encodes CDR1 DFQATT and CDR2 SNEGSKA (reference sequence). V lost 5 bases and J 9 bases, leaving 4 bases between the germline ends. The CDR3 totals 8 residues. The CDR3 is CSARKAFF. The CDR3, as DNA: TGCAGTGCTCGTAAAGCTTTCTTT.

In this sample, this clonotype turned up many times. The chain links TRBV28 to TRBJ1-2; D not resolved. The V end was cut by 4 bases, the J end by 2 bases, with 11 bases between. CDR3 size: 14 residues. Germline CDR1 and CDR2: MDHEN and SYDVKM. CDR3 DNA sequence: TGTGCCAGCAGTTCCCCCCCGGTCAACTATGGCTACACCTTC. Its protein is CASSSPPVNYGYTF.

This clonotype was seen at least ten times. CDR3 residues: CASRDRVFSHTDTQYF. As DNA, the CDR3 is TGTGCCAGCAGGGACAGGGTCTTCTCCCACACAGATACGCAGTATTTT. The rearrangement joins TRBV28 to TRBJ2-3; 8 positions agree with TRBD1. Trimming cost V 6 bases and J 2 bases; bases outside gene matches: 10. Looked up from germline, CDR1 is MDHEN and CDR2 is SYDVKM. The CDR3 totals 16 residues.

The V and J genes are TRBV14 and TRBJ2-1; TRBD1 is a possible D gene (5 bases). Germline values: CDR1 SGHDN, CDR2 FVKESK. V gave up 1 base and J gave up 4 bases, with 14 bases separating them. The CDR3 sequence is 16 residues long. Here the CDR3 DNA reads TGTGCCAGCAGCCAAGGCCCTAACAGGATTTACAATGAGCAGTTCTTC. Translated: CASSQGPNRIYNEQFF.

This clonotype was counted many times. The genes are TRBV6-1 and TRBJ2-1, with 12 bases that match TRBD2. Unmatched junction bases numbered 11, after V lost 5 bases and J lost 9 bases. From germline, CDR1 is MNHNS and CDR2 SASEGT. The CDR3 extends over 16 amino acids. CDR3 sequence (DNA): TGTGCCAGCAGTCATCTAGCGGGAGGGCCGTGGGTTGAGCAGTTCTTC. This sequence encodes CASSHLAGGPWVEQFF.

The V and J genes are TRBV28 and TRBJ1-1; tentative D call: TRBD1 (5 bases). There are 14 residues in the CDR3. Germline loops: CDR1 MDHEN, CDR2 SYDVKM. The V and J ends lost 11 bases and 6 bases respectively, with 22 bases between them. CDR3 bases: TGTGCCGCAGCAAGTGGGAGGGCGGGGGCTGAAGCTTTCTTT. This codes for CAAASGRAGAEAFF.

This clonotype was found many times. CDR3: CSVRDRGRGRYGYTF. CDR3 in DNA: TGCAGTGTGCGGGACAGGGGACGCGGACGCTATGGCTACACCTTC. The chain is built from TRBV20-1 and TRBJ1-2; 10 positions agree with TRBD1. Looked up from germline, CDR1 is DFQATT and CDR2 is SNEGSKA (reference sequence). The V gene end was trimmed by 7 bases and the J gene end by 4 bases; junction bases not matched to a gene: 12. The CDR3 consists of 15 residues.

This clonotype was seen repeatedly, ten times or more. V usage is TRBV7-8 and J usage is TRBJ2-1; 7 nucleotides align to TRBD2. Losses at the gene ends were 0 bases for V and 0 bases for J; bases not matched to a gene: 2. Germline V gives CDR1 SGHVS, CDR2 FQNEAQ. The CDR3 extends over 16 amino acids. The CDR3 sequence is CASSLAAGVSYNEQFF. CDR3 bases: TGTGCCAGCAGCTTAGCGGCGGGGGTCTCCTACAATGAGCAGTTCTTC.

This clonotype was seen at least ten times. The chain uses TRBV15 and TRBJ2-5; 10 bases map to TRBD2. The CDR3 runs 16 residues. Germline CDR1 reads LNHNV; CDR2 reads YYDKDF (reference sequence). The V gene end was trimmed by 0 bases and the J gene end by 4 bases; junction bases not matched to a gene: 5. This CDR3 is CATSRDRSSGGETQYF. CDR3 in DNA: TGTGCCACCAGCAGAGATCGGTCTAGCGGGGGAGAGACCCAGTACTTC.

This clonotype came up many times. The rearrangement uses TRBV6-2 or TRBV6-3 and TRBJ2-5; D gene uncertain. This CDR3 region has 15 residues. V lost 6 bases, J lost 5 bases, and 19 bases lay in between. Germline CDR1 reads MNHEY; CDR2 reads SVGEGT. The DNA of the CDR3 is TGTGCCAGCAGACAGATGAGTTTTGTGTCCGAGACCCAGTACTTC. Amino acids: CASRQMSFVSETQYF.

This clonotype was detected many times. The chain combines TRBV9 with TRBJ2-3; the D gene is possibly TRBD2 (6 bases). V gave up 4 bases and J gave up 0 bases, with 12 bases separating them. The CDR3 extends over 15 amino acids. Germline CDR1 SGDLS, CDR2 YYNGEE. The CDR3 coding sequence is TGTGCCAGCAGCTGGGGACTTGGTAGCACAGATACGCAGTATTTT. Protein sequence: CASSWGLGSTDTQYF.

This clonotype was seen at least ten times. The gene calls are TRBV5-1 and TRBJ2-2, with D hard to call. The CDR3 consists of 14 residues. Germline loops: CDR1 SGHRS, CDR2 YFSETQ. V was cut by 6 bases and J by 4 bases, with 13 bases left in between. CDR3 sequence reads: CASMETPTTGELFF. CDR3 DNA: TGCGCCAGCATGGAAACGCCGACCACCGGGGAGCTGTTTTTT. The full variable domain, rest sourced from reference TRBV5-1 and TRBJ2-2, is KAGVTQTPRYLIKTRGQQVTLSCSPISGHRSVSWYQQTPGQGLQFLFEYFSETQRNKGNFPGRFSGRQFSNSRSEMNVSTLELGDSALYLCASMETPTTGELFFGEGSRLTVL.

This clonotype was detected only a few times. The chain is built from TRBV20-1 and TRBJ1-1; D is unresolved. This CDR3 contains 10 residues. V was trimmed by 8 bases and J by 8 bases, leaving 12 bases between them. Germline CDR1 reads DFQATT; CDR2 reads SNEGSKA (reference sequence). This chain's CDR3 is CSPLYREAFF. The CDR3 DNA follows: TGCAGTCCTTTGTATAGGGAAGCTTTCTTT.

This clonotype was seen many times. The CDR3 spells CASSPRDYLSSYNEQFF. The CDR3 nucleotides read TGTGCCAGCTCACCACGGGACTACCTAAGCTCCTACAATGAGCAGTTCTTC. The chain carries TRBV18 and TRBJ2-1; 7 nucleotides align to TRBD2. The germline V gene encodes CDR1 KGHSH and CDR2 LQKENI. This CDR3 comprises 17 residues. V lost 1 base to trimming and J lost 0 bases; unmatched junction nucleotides: 6.

In this sample, this clonotype turned up many times. This chain links TRBV7-2 with TRBJ2-1, with 8 bases fitting TRBD2. V dropped 1 base and J dropped 2; count of bases not matched to a gene: 7. Per germline, CDR1 SGHTA and CDR2 FQGNSA. This CDR3 region has 17 residues. For the CDR3, the DNA is TGTGCCAGCAGCTTAGGGGCGGGAGGTAACGCCTACAATGAGCAGTTCTTC. Its translation: CASSLGAGGNAYNEQFF. Looking up the rest from reference TRBV7-2 and TRBJ2-1 gives the full variable domain: GAGVSQSPSNKVTEKGKDVELRCDPISGHTALYWYRQSLGQGLEFLIYFQGNSAPDKSGLPSDRFSAERTGGSVSTLTIQRTQQEDSAVYLCASSLGAGGNAYNEQFFGPGTRLTVL.

The rearrangement uses TRBV6-1 and TRBJ1-6, with D perhaps TRBD1 (5 bases). V was cut by 2 bases and J by 8 bases, with 16 bases left in between. Germline V gene data show CDR1 as MNHNS and CDR2 as SASEGT. The CDR3 has 16 amino acids. CDR3 loop: CASSERTGGTYSPLHF. CDR3 bases: TGTGCCAGCAGTGAACGGACCGGTGGGACTTATTCACCCCTCCACTTT.

This clonotype was seen a handful of times. The rearrangement links TRBV20-1 to TRBJ2-7, with 9 positions matching TRBD2. The germline V gene has CDR1 DFQATT and CDR2 SNEGSKA (reference sequence). The CDR3 is 14 residues long. Trimming at V came to 4 bases and at J to 0 bases, leaving 4 bases not matched to a gene. CDR3 nucleotides: TGCAGTGCTAAGAGCGGGGGGCTCTCCTACGAGCAGTACTTC. Protein product: CSAKSGGLSYEQYF.